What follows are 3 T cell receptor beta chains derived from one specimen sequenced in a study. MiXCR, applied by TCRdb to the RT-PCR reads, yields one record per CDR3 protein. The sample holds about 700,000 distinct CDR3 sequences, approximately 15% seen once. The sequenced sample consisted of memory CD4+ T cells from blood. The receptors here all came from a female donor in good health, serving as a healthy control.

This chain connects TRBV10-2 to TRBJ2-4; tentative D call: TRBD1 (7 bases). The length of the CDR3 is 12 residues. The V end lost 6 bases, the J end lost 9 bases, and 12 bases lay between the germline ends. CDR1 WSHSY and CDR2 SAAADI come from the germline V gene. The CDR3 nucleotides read TGCGCCAGCAGCGCAGGGGGGAGCATTCAGTACTTC. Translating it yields CASSAGGSIQYF.

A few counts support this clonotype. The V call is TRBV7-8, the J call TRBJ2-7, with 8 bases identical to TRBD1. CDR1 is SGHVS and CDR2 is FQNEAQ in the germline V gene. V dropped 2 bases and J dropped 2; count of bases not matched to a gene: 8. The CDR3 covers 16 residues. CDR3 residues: CASSLYGSGGTYEQYF. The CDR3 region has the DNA TGTGCCAGCAGCTTATATGGATCAGGGGGCACCTACGAGCAGTACTTC.

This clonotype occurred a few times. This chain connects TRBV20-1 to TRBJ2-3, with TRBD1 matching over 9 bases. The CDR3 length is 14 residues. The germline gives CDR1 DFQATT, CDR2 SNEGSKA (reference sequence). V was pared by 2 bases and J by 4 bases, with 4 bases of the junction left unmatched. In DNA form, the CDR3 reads TGCAGTGCTAGATGGGGGACAGGGCCAGATACGCAGTATTTT. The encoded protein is CSARWGTGPDTQYF.